The 32 T cell receptor beta chains below all came from one sample that was sequenced in a study of blood T cells in healthy people across ages. Through a sample-barcoded 5' primer and a J-beta primer mix, a second PCR was run for roughly 6 to 11 cycles. Each CDR3 protein gets one entry after TCRdb re-called the 5' RACE reads with MiXCR. The sample lists about 1,500,000 distinct CDR3 sequences; 42% were seen once. The sequenced sample consisted of blood. Receptors were obtained from a woman aged 18-29 years in good health.

The chain combines TRBV20-1 with TRBJ1-1; D uncertain. Trimming took 6 bases from V and 0 from J, leaving 14 bases between them. Germline CDR1 is DFQATT and CDR2 is SNEGSKA (reference sequence). The CDR3 loop spans 14 amino acids. The CDR3 DNA sequence: TGCAGTGCGCATATGGGGTTTCTGAACACTGAAGCTTTCTTT. Protein sequence: CSAHMGFLNTEAFF.

This rearrangement joins TRBV11-2 to TRBJ2-1; no clear D gene. The V end was cut by 1 base, the J end by 10 bases, with 5 bases between. This CDR3 has 11 residues. Germline values: CDR1 SGHAT, CDR2 FQNNGV. This chain's CDR3 is CASSLVEEQFF. The CDR3 nucleotides are TGTGCCAGCAGCTTAGTGGAGGAGCAGTTCTTC.

The V and J genes are TRBV2 and TRBJ1-2; D gene uncertain. CDR3 length equals 15 residues. Germline CDR1 reads SNHLY; CDR2 reads FYNNEI. V was trimmed by 5 bases and J by 3 bases, leaving 16 bases between them. The CDR3 region has the DNA TGTGCCAGCAGTCCAGAGGACGGAGCGTACTATGGCTACACCTTC. It is translated as CASSPEDGAYYGYTF.

This clonotype was picked up a small number of times. The J gene is TRBJ1-2, the V gene TRBV4-1; maybe TRBD1 (5 bases). The CDR3 consists of 15 residues. Germline V gives CDR1 MGHRA, CDR2 YSYEKL. Between the trimmed V and J ends, which lost 0 bases and 5 bases, there was a span of 13 bases. The CDR3 loop is CASSQESQTAYGYTF. The DNA of the CDR3 is TGCGCCAGCAGCCAAGAATCCCAGACAGCGTATGGCTACACCTTC.

J is TRBJ2-1 and V is TRBV28, with a possible D match to TRBD1 (6 bases). In germline, CDR1 is MDHEN, CDR2 SYDVKM. Deletions cut 4 bases from V and 10 bases from J, with 14 bases between. The CDR3 contains 13 residues. CDR3 coding DNA: TGTGCCAGCAGTTCCGGACAGAAAGGCGAGCAGTTCTTC. Translation: CASSSGQKGEQFF.

The chain carries TRBV20-1 and TRBJ2-3, with a tentative D call TRBD2 (5 bases). This CDR3 has 13 residues. Germline CDR1 DFQATT, CDR2 SNEGSKA (reference sequence). V gave up 3 bases and J gave up 3 bases, with 10 bases separating them. The DNA of the CDR3 is TGCAGTGCTAGTACGAGGGAAACAGATACGCAGTATTTT. This gives the protein CSASTRETDTQYF.

Note on this clonotype: A much larger clone is a single base away; this may be a read error. The chain uses TRBV29-1 and TRBJ2-7; maybe TRBD1 (6 bases). The CDR3 contains 12 residues. With 8 bases removed from V and 5 bases from J, the gap between germline ends came to 16 bases. Germline V CDR1 and CDR2: SQVTM, ANQGSEA. The CDR3 protein is CSLRTTGNEQYF. The CDR3 nucleotides are TGCAGCCTTCGGACGACAGGTAACGAGCAGTACTTC.

As to this clonotype: Germline and junction disagree at one end, which may indicate a read error. The V and J genes are TRBV7-8 and TRBJ2-5; the D gene is possibly TRBD2 (6 bases). CDR1 is SGHVS, CDR2 FQNEAQ, per germline. This CDR3 is built from 15 residues. The CDR3, as DNA: TGTGCCGGCAGCTTAGAATGGGGGGTCAAAGAGACCCAGTACTTC. Residues: CAGSLEWGVKETQYF.

The V and J genes are TRBV7-2 and TRBJ2-3, with 12 bases fitting TRBD2. CDR1 is SGHTA, CDR2 FQGNSA, per germline. Losses at the gene ends were 5 bases for V and 6 bases for J; bases not matched to a gene: 15. The CDR3 length is 18 residues. CDR3 amino acids: CASSPVWWASGRADTQYF. The CDR3 DNA reads TGTGCCAGCAGCCCGGTTTGGTGGGCTAGCGGGAGGGCCGATACGCAGTATTTT. The variable domain in full, completed from reference TRBV7-2 and TRBJ2-3, reads GAGVSQSPSNKVTEKGKDVELRCDPISGHTALYWYRQSLGQGLEFLIYFQGNSAPDKSGLPSDRFSAERTGGSVSTLTIQRTQQEDSAVYLCASSPVWWASGRADTQYFGPGTRLTVL.

The sample holds one count of this clonotype. The chain recombines TRBV4-2 with TRBJ2-2; 7 bases agree with TRBD2. V shed 0 bases and J 6 bases; nucleotides not matched to a gene: 10. The V gene's germline CDR1 is LGHNA and CDR2 YNFKEQ. CDR3 length: 17 amino acids. This CDR3 reads CASSQDGPSGLSGELFF. The CDR3 bases are TGTGCCAGCAGCCAAGATGGGCCTAGCGGACTCTCCGGGGAGCTGTTTTTT.

This clonotype was counted only a few times. The chain recombines TRBV14 with TRBJ2-7; D may be TRBD1 (6 bases). V was clipped by 3 bases and J by 2 bases, with 17 bases between them. This CDR3 spans 16 amino acids. Germline lookup yields CDR1 SGHDN and CDR2 FVKESK. The CDR3 DNA reads TGTGCCAGCAGCCACCGTCGACAGGTTCCTCCCTACGAGCAGTACTTC. Translating it yields CASSHRRQVPPYEQYF.

V and J are TRBV3-1 and TRBJ2-7, with 10 nucleotides matching TRBD2. The CDR3 is made up of 16 amino acids. Germline V gene lookup returns CDR1 LGHDT and CDR2 YNNKEL (reference sequence). V lost 0 bases to trimming and J lost 3 bases; unmatched junction nucleotides: 5. As DNA, the CDR3 is TGTGCCAGCAGCCAAGATCGGGGGACTAGCGTCTACGAGCAGTACTTC. The encoded protein is CASSQDRGTSVYEQYF.

The CDR3 sequence is CSGLRTSGSNCETQYF. The CDR3 DNA follows: TGCAGCGGCCTAAGGACTAGCGGGAGTAATTGTGAGACCCAGTACTTC. V is TRBV29-1 and J is TRBJ2-5, with TRBD2 matching 13 bases. J lost 5 bases, V lost 7 bases, and 13 bases had no gene match. CDR1 SQVTM and CDR2 ANQGSEA come from the germline V gene. The CDR3 has 16 amino acids.

The V call is TRBV11-2, the J call TRBJ1-6, with a possible D match to TRBD1 (5 bases). The CDR3 is made up of 12 amino acids. Trimming shortened V by 8 bases and J by 7 bases, and 9 bases separated the two germline ends. Germline-derived CDR1 and CDR2 are SGHAT and FQNNGV. DNA for the CDR3: TGTGCCAGCGGCAACAGGAATTCACCCCTCCACTTT. It is translated as CASGNRNSPLHF. The whole variable domain, filled in from reference TRBV11-2 and TRBJ1-6, reads EAGVAQSPRYKIIEKRQSVAFWCNPISGHATLYWYQQILGQGPKLLIQFQNNGVVDDSQLPKDRFSAERLKGVDSTLKIQPAKLEDSAVYLCASGNRNSPLHFGNGTRLTVT.

The gene calls are TRBV11-2 and TRBJ2-5; TRBD2 aligns across 8 bases. After removal of 0 bases from V and 13 bases from J, the junction contained 4 bases not matched to a gene. The CDR3 contains 12 residues. Germline CDR1 is SGHAT and CDR2 is FQNNGV. CDR3 residues: CASSLDSGGLYF. CDR3 DNA sequence: TGTGCCAGCAGCTTAGATTCGGGGGGGCTGTACTTC. Together with reference TRBV11-2 and TRBJ2-5, the CDR3 gives the full variable domain: EAGVAQSPRYKIIEKRQSVAFWCNPISGHATLYWYQQILGQGPKLLIQFQNNGVVDDSQLPKDRFSAERLKGVDSTLKIQPAKLEDSAVYLCASSLDSGGLYFGPGTRLLVL.

This clonotype was recorded at least ten times. The chain links TRBV7-9 to TRBJ2-4; no clear D gene. CDR1 and CDR2 from the germline V gene are SEHNR and FQNEAQ (reference sequence). The CDR3 contains 18 residues. Trimming cost V 2 bases and J 0 bases, with 17 bases left between them. The CDR3: CASSLYPGQILAKNIQYF. As DNA, the CDR3 is TGTGCCAGCAGCTTATATCCGGGCCAGATATTAGCCAAAAACATTCAGTACTTC. The whole variable domain, remainder taken from reference TRBV7-9 and TRBJ2-4, is DTGVSQNPRHKITKRGQNVTFRCDPISEHNRLYWYRQTLGQGPEFLTYFQNEAQLEKSRLLSDRFSAERPKGSFSTLEIQRTEQGDSAMYLCASSLYPGQILAKNIQYFGAGTRLSVL.

This clonotype was seen a few times. The chain employs TRBV20-1 and TRBJ2-3, with 8 bases matching TRBD1. Germline-derived CDR1 and CDR2 are DFQATT and SNEGSKA (reference sequence). The CDR3 runs to 13 residues. The V gene end was trimmed by 7 bases and the J gene end by 5 bases; junction bases not matched to a gene: 8. The CDR3 spells CSVPDRARDTQYF. In DNA form, the CDR3 reads TGCAGTGTTCCGGACAGGGCAAGAGATACGCAGTATTTT.

This clonotype was seen a few times. This rearrangement joins TRBV6-1 to TRBJ2-7; either TRBD1 or TRBD2 may fit D (5 bases each). This CDR3 has 11 amino acids. V was clipped by 2 bases and J by 7 bases, with 6 bases between them. CDR1 and CDR2 (germline): MNHNS, SASEGT. The chain's CDR3 is CASSEWGEQYF. In nucleotides, the CDR3 is TGTGCCAGCAGTGAATGGGGGGAGCAGTACTTC.

This clonotype was recorded a few times. The V gene is TRBV5-1, the J gene TRBJ2-3, with D tentatively TRBD1 or TRBD2 (5 bases each). Trimming left V 7 bases short and J 1 base short, with 16 bases between. There are 15 residues in the CDR3. CDR1 is SGHRS, CDR2 YFSETQ, per germline. The CDR3 nucleotides read TGCGCCAGCGGGGTAGGGGACGCCCGCACAGATACGCAGTATTTT. Translating gives CASGVGDARTDTQYF.

In its sample, this clonotype was seen a few times. This chain uses TRBV7-6 with TRBJ1-1; D gene ambiguous. Trimming cost V 4 bases and J 5 bases, with 14 bases left between them. In germline, CDR1 is SGHVS, CDR2 FNYEAQ. The CDR3 has 14 residues. This chain's CDR3 is CASSSAETNTEAFF. The CDR3 DNA reads TGTGCCAGCAGCTCGGCGGAGACCAATACTGAAGCTTTCTTT. The full variable domain, rest sourced from reference TRBV7-6 and TRBJ1-1, is GAGVSQSPRYKVTKRGQDVALRCDPISGHVSLYWYRQALGQGPEFLTYFNYEAQQDKSGLPNDRFSAERPEGSISTLTIQRTEQRDSAMYRCASSSAETNTEAFFGQGTRLTVV.

This clonotype appeared a few times. The gene calls are TRBV3-1 and TRBJ2-1; 8 bases match TRBD2. After removal of 6 bases from V and 3 bases from J, the junction contained 7 bases not matched to a gene. This CDR3 has 15 residues. Germline CDR1 is LGHDT and CDR2 is YNNKEL (reference sequence). The CDR3 loop is CASSVTSGNYNEQFF. CDR3 sequence (DNA): TGTGCCAGCAGTGTTACTAGCGGAAACTACAATGAGCAGTTCTTC.

This clonotype was detected a few times. The chain joins TRBV15 to TRBJ2-1; D may correspond to TRBD1 or TRBD2 (6 bases each). Trimming left V 0 bases short and J 7 bases short, with 7 bases between. Germline assignment: CDR1 LNHNV and CDR2 YYDKDF (reference sequence). CDR3 size: 13 residues. In nucleotides, the CDR3 is TGTGCCACCAGCAGAGAAGGGGGGAATGAGCAGTTCTTC. It codes for CATSREGGNEQFF.

There are a few counts of this clonotype. The chain combines TRBV12-3 or TRBV12-4 with TRBJ2-2; 7 bases are a match to TRBD2. There are 15 residues in the CDR3. J lost 5 bases, V lost 1 base, and 4 bases had no gene match. CDR3 sequence reads: CASSLVGRVTGELFF. The CDR3 DNA sequence: TGTGCCAGCAGTTTAGTTGGGAGGGTGACCGGGGAGCTGTTTTTT.

This clonotype was seen many times. A much bigger clone sits one base away, suggesting this may be a read error. The chain couples TRBV27 to TRBJ2-5; D perhaps matches TRBD2 (6 bases). The end of the DNA fits TRBJ2-7 better, so the J call may be wrong. CDR3 size: 16 residues. The V gene's germline CDR1 is MNHEY and CDR2 SMNVEV (reference sequence). CDR3: CASSLRGMASEDEQYF. DNA of the CDR3: TGTGCCAGCAGTTTACGGGGGATGGCTAGCGAAGACGAGCAGTACTTC.

The chain joins TRBV20-1 to TRBJ2-3; the match to TRBD2 covers 16 bases. Germline V lookup: CDR1 DFQATT, CDR2 SNEGSKA (reference sequence). CDR3 length equals 16 residues. This CDR3 reads CTGGTSGGASTDTQYF. CDR3 sequence (DNA): TGCACCGGTGGGACTAGCGGGGGGGCGAGCACAGATACGCAGTATTTT.

This clonotype has just one count. This chain uses TRBV12-3 or TRBV12-4 with TRBJ2-4, with 7 bases that match TRBD1. The DNA end is more similar to TRBJ2-7, so the J call may be wrong. The CDR3 runs to 17 residues. The CDR3 spells CASRYGTARFGAYEQYF. CDR3 coding DNA: TGTGCCAGCAGGTACGGGACAGCTCGGTTTGGAGCCTACGAGCAGTACTTC.

This clonotype has only a few counts. The J gene is TRBJ2-4, the V gene TRBV7-2; D might be TRBD2 (5 bases). The CDR3 contains 12 residues. The germline V gene has CDR1 SGHTA and CDR2 FQGNSA. Trimming took off 1 base at V and 12 bases at J, with 10 bases between the two ends. The CDR3 reads CASSLVEGTQYF. CDR3 coding DNA: TGTGCCAGCAGCTTAGTCGAGGGAACTCAGTACTTC. Variable domain in full (rest from reference TRBV7-2 and TRBJ2-4): GAGVSQSPSNKVTEKGKDVELRCDPISGHTALYWYRQSLGQGLEFLIYFQGNSAPDKSGLPSDRFSAERTGGSVSTLTIQRTQQEDSAVYLCASSLVEGTQYFGAGTRLSVL.

This chain joins TRBV6-6 and TRBJ1-2, with 10 nucleotides matching TRBD1. The CDR3 is 14 residues long. V shed 10 bases, J shed 4 bases, and the junction held 9 bases outside the gene matches. Germline V gene sequence: CDR1 MNHNY, CDR2 SVGAGI (reference sequence). Written as DNA, the CDR3 is TGTGCCACCCTCCTCGGGACAGGGGCCTATGGCTACACCTTC. Protein sequence: CATLLGTGAYGYTF.

The V and J genes are TRBV5-1 and TRBJ1-6, with a possible D match to TRBD1 (5 bases). Germline values: CDR1 SGHRS, CDR2 YFSETQ. The V gene lost 3 bases and the J gene lost 7 bases, with 11 bases spanning the gap. This CDR3 has 14 residues. The CDR3 DNA reads as TGCGCCAGCAGCTCGGGACGGATAAATTCACCCCTCCACTTT. As protein: CASSSGRINSPLHF.

This rearrangement joins TRBV6-5 to TRBJ1-2, with 8 bases lining up with TRBD1. The length of the CDR3 is 14 residues. CDR1 and CDR2 from the germline V gene are MNHEY and SVGAGI. V dropped 7 bases and J dropped 2; count of bases not matched to a gene: 6. CDR3 residues: CASNSGTGNYGYTF. In DNA, the CDR3 is TGTGCCAGCAACTCTGGGACAGGAAACTATGGCTACACCTTC.

This sequence joins TRBV5-1 and TRBJ1-1; 7 bases agree with TRBD1. CDR3 length: 14 amino acids. CDR1 and CDR2 from the germline V gene are SGHRS and YFSETQ. The ends lost 5 bases at V and 1 base at J; junction bases unmatched: 5. The CDR3 region is CASRPGTENTEAFF. CDR3 DNA sequence: TGCGCCAGCAGACCTGGGACAGAGAACACTGAAGCTTTCTTT. The whole variable domain, remainder taken from reference TRBV5-1 and TRBJ1-1, is KAGVTQTPRYLIKTRGQQVTLSCSPISGHRSVSWYQQTPGQGLQFLFEYFSETQRNKGNFPGRFSGRQFSNSRSEMNVSTLELGDSALYLCASRPGTENTEAFFGQGTRLTVV.

This clonotype was recorded a few times. This chain uses TRBV20-1 with TRBJ1-2; D is perhaps TRBD1 (6 bases). Trimming left V 6 bases short and J 4 bases short, with 12 bases between. The CDR3 has 12 residues. Germline lookup yields CDR1 DFQATT and CDR2 SNEGSKA (reference sequence). The DNA of the CDR3 is TGCAGTGCCAATACAGGGAGCTATGGCTACACCTTC. Residues: CSANTGSYGYTF.